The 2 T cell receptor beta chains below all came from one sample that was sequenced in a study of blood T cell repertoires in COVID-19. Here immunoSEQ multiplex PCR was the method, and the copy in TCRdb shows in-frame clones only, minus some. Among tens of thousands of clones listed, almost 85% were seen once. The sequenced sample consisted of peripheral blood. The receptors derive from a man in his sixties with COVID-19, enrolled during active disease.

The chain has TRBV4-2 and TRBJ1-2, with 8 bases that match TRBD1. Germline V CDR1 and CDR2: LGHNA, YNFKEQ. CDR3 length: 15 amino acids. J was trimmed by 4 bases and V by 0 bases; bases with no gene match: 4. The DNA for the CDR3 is TGTGCCAGCAGCCAAGATAGAACAGGGGGCTATGGCTACACCTTC. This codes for CASSQDRTGGYGYTF.

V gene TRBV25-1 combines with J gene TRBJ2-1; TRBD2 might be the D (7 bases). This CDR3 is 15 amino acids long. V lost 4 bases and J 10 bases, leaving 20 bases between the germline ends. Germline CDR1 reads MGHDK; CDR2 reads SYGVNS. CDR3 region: CASSGLRGGLSEQFF. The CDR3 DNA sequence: TGTGCCAGCAGTGGCCTGAGGGGGGGCCTTAGCGAGCAGTTCTTC.